This entry describes one T cell receptor (beta chain). The data stem from a study of T cell responses to AZD1222 COVID-19 vaccine. V was pared by 6 bases and J by 0 bases, with 11 bases between. The CDR3 sequence is 14 residues long. CDR1 and CDR2 from the germline V gene are SGHTA and FQGNSA. Clones were sequenced by immunoSEQ multiplex PCR, and TCRdb holds only the in-frame ones, with some missing. The data show some 96,000 clones, with about nine tenths seen just once and about 15% held by the top ten. The receptor comes from an adult who received the AZD1222 COVID-19 vaccine. The starting material was peripheral blood, obtained 28 days after the second AZD1222 dose. This sequence joins TRBV7-2 and TRBJ1-1; D gene unclear. The CDR3 protein is CASSSINLNTEAFF. The CDR3 DNA reads TGTGCCAGCAGTTCGATCAACCTGAACACTGAAGCTTTCTTT.